Each of the 2 T cell receptor beta chains below was sequenced from the same sample in a study of control samples from healthy donors and cancer patients. TCRdb's table, derived via immunoSEQ multiplex PCR, lists solely in-frame clones and lacks some. The profile covers about 89,000 clones, with over 65% appearing a single time and around 2.1% taken by the ten largest. Sequencing was performed on blood. The receptors were sampled from a woman between 40 and 55 years old in good health.

The V gene is TRBV30, the J gene TRBJ1-1, with D unresolved. CDR1 and CDR2 from the germline V gene are GTSNPN and SVGIG (reference sequence). This CDR3 is 16 amino acids long. V was shortened by 0 bases and J by 1 base, with 15 bases between the two germline ends. DNA of the CDR3: TGTGCCTGGAGTGTAATTCTCGGGGAACAGAACACTGAAGCTTTCTTT. Translation: CAWSVILGEQNTEAFF.

The chain uses TRBV5-6 and TRBJ1-2; D is uncertain. Trimming cost V 3 bases and J 4 bases, with 13 bases left between them. The CDR3 is 14 amino acids. Looked up from germline, CDR1 is SGHDT and CDR2 is YYEEEE. The CDR3 loop is CASSSVAEGYGYTF. Here the CDR3 DNA reads TGTGCCAGCAGCTCCGTGGCTGAGGGCTATGGCTACACCTTC.